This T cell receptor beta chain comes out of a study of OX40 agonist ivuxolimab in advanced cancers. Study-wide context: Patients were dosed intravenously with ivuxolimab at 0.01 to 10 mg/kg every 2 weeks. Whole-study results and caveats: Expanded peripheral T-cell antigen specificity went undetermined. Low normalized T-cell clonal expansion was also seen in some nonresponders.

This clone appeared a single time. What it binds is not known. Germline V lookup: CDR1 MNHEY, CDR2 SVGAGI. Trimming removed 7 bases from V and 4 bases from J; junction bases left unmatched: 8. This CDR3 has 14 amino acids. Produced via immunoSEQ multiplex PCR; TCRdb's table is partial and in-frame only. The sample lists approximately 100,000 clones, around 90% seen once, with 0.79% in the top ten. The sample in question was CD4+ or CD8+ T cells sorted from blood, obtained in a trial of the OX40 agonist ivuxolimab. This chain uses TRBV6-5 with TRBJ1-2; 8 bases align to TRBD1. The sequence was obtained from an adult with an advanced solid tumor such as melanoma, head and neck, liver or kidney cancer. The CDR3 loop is CASTRQGFGYGYTF. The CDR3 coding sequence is TGTGCCAGCACGAGACAGGGGTTTGGCTATGGCTACACCTTC.